A selection of T cell receptor beta chains follows, all from one sample in a study of technical replicates of blood from several donors. The protocol was immunoSEQ multiplex PCR, while the TCRdb copy is restricted to in-frame clones and leaves out a portion. Among about 88,000 clones listed, under 95% were seen once. The sample taken for sequencing was T cells isolated from PBMCs. The receptors were sampled from a human donor in good health. Each CDR3 is given with its conserved first and last residue. D genes are given only for firm matches. Only part of the rows carry a size: once, few, many, or a class if the clone is expanded.

V	J	D	size	DNA	CDR3
TRBV18	TRBJ2-2	TRBD1	.	TGTGCCAGCTCACCAAAACGCGCCGGGACAGTAAACACCGGGGAGCTGTTTTTT	CASSPKRAGTVNTGELFF
TRBV2	TRBJ1-5	.	few	TGTGCCAGCAGTAAGTGGGCCAATCAGCCCCAGCATTTT	CASSKWANQPQHF
TRBV7-8	TRBJ1-2	.	.	TGTGCCAGCAGCTTCTCGGCAGGGGATGCCTATGGCTACACCTTC	CASSFSAGDAYGYTF
TRBV30	TRBJ2-1	.	.	TGTGCCTGGAGTGGGGCCCGATACAATGAGCAGTTCTTC	CAWSGARYNEQFF
TRBV2	TRBJ2-3	.	.	TGTGCCAGCAGTGCGGAGGGAAGGACGCAGTATTTT	CASSAEGRTQYF
TRBV7-9	TRBJ2-3	TRBD2	.	TGTGCCAGCAGCCGAGCCGGGGGGGCCTCAGATACGCAGTATTTT	CASSRAGGASDTQYF
TRBV4-2	TRBJ1-1	TRBD1	.	TGTGCCAGCAGCCAAGGCACAGGGGGCTACCTGAACACTGAAGCTTTCTTT	CASSQGTGGYLNTEAFF
TRBV29-1	TRBJ1-1	TRBD1	.	TGCAGCGTTGAAGTATGGCAGGGGGCTGGGAACACTGAAGCTTTCTTT	CSVEVWQGAGNTEAFF
TRBV5-8	TRBJ1-2	TRBD1	.	TGTGCCAGCAGCGTGTCGTGGGACAGGGGGCCCGATGGCTACACCTTC	CASSVSWDRGPDGYTF
TRBV27	TRBJ2-2	TRBD2	.	TGTGCCAGCATCTCTAAGATACTAGCGGGAGGAGGCGGGGAGCTGTTTTTT	CASISKILAGGGGELFF
TRBV30	TRBJ2-7	TRBD1	.	TGTGCCTGCGCCGGGACAGGGTTCCCCTTACACAAGCCAAGCTACGAGCAGTACTTC	CACAGTGFPLHKPSYEQYF
TRBV19	TRBJ2-7	TRBD2	.	TGTGCCAGTGGGGTAGGAGCGGGAGTCCCGCACGAGCAGTACTTC	CASGVGAGVPHEQYF
TRBV19	TRBJ2-7	.	once	TGTGCCAGTAGTATTCCCCAGGGCGAGCAGTACTTC	CASSIPQGEQYF
TRBV6-4	TRBJ1-5	.	.	TGTGCCAGCAGTGACGACTTCGGTCAGCCCCAGCATTTT	CASSDDFGQPQHF
TRBV5-1	TRBJ2-6	.	.	TGCGCCAGCAGCGGATTAGGGGGGGGCTTTGGGGCCAACGTCCTGACTTTC	CASSGLGGGFGANVLTF
TRBV13	TRBJ2-5	TRBD1	.	TGTGCCAGCAGCCCTCAGGGGGCAGAGACCCAGTACTTC	CASSPQGAETQYF
TRBV5-1	TRBJ2-7	TRBD2	once	TGCGCCAGCAGCTTGGTTCCTTTAAGCGGGAGCGCCGGGTACGAGCAGTACTTC	CASSLVPLSGSAGYEQYF
TRBV18	TRBJ1-1	.	.	TGTGCCAGCTCACCAGTTCCTCCCGGGAACACTGAAGCTTTCTTT	CASSPVPPGNTEAFF
TRBV6-5	TRBJ1-1	.	.	TGTGCCAGCAGTTACTCGTCCCGGGCACAGGTTGAAGCTTTCTTT	CASSYSSRAQVEAFF
TRBV7-9	TRBJ2-7	.	.	TGTGCCAGCAGCTTAAACAGGGCCCCCTACGAGCAGTACTTC	CASSLNRAPYEQYF
TRBV14	TRBJ2-1	TRBD2	.	TGTGCCAGCAGCCAACCGAGCGGGAGGGCCTGGAATGAGCAGTTCTTC	CASSQPSGRAWNEQFF
TRBV11-2	TRBJ2-7	TRBD1	.	TGTGCCAGCAGCATCCGGGACAGGGGAGCCTACGAGCAGTACTTC	CASSIRDRGAYEQYF
TRBV10-3	TRBJ1-1	.	.	TGTGCCATCAGTGAGTCGAGGAGACGCGATATGAACACTGAAGCTTTCTTT	CAISESRRRDMNTEAFF
TRBV7-2	TRBJ2-5	TRBD2	once	TGTGCCAGCAGCCCCGGTTATGGCGGGGGGCTGCAAGAGACCCAGTACTTC	CASSPGYGGGLQETQYF
TRBV2	TRBJ1-5	TRBD1	.	TGTGCCAGCATGGGGGACAGGGGTAGCAATCAGCCCCAGCATTTT	CASMGDRGSNQPQHF
TRBV28	TRBJ1-3	.	few	TGTGCCAGCAGCCTCCTGAGGGTCGGCTTTGGAAACACCATATATTTT	CASSLLRVGFGNTIYF
TRBV30	TRBJ2-7	.	.	TGTGCCTGGACCGATAGTAGCTCCTACGAGCAGTACTTC	CAWTDSSSYEQYF